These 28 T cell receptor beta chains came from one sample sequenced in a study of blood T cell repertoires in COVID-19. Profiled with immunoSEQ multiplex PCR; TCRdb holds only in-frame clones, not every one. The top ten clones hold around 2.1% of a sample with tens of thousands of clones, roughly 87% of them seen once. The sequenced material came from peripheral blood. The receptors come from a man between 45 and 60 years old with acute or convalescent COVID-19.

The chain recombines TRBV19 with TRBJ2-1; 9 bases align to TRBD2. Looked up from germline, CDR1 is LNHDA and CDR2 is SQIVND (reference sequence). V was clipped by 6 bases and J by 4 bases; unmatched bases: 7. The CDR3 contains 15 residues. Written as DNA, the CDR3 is TGTGCCAGTAGGGGGAGGACTAGCGAGTACAATGAGCAGTTCTTC. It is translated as CASRGRTSEYNEQFF.

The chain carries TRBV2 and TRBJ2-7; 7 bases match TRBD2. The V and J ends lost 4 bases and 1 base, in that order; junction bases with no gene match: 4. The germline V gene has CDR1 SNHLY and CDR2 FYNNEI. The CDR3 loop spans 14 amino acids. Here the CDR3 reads CASSVASGSYEQYF. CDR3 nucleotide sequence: TGTGCCAGCAGTGTGGCTAGCGGATCCTACGAGCAGTACTTC.

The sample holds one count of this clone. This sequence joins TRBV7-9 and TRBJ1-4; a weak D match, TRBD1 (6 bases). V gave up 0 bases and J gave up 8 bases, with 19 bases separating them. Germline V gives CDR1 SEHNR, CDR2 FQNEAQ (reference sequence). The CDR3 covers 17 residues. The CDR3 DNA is TGTGCCAGCAGCTTAGCCCAGGGACACCTTAAATCCGAAAAACTGTTTTTT. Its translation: CASSLAQGHLKSEKLFF.

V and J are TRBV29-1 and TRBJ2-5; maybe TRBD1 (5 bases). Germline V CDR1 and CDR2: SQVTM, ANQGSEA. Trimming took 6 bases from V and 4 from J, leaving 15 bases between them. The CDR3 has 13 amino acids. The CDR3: CSVVGQPGETQYF. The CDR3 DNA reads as TGCAGCGTCGTAGGACAACCCGGAGAGACCCAGTACTTC.

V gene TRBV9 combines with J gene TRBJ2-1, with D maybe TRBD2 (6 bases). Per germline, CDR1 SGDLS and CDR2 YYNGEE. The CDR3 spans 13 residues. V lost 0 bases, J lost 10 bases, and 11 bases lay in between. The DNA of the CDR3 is TGTGCCAGCAGCGTAGATTTTGGGAGGGAGCAGTTCTTC. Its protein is CASSVDFGREQFF.

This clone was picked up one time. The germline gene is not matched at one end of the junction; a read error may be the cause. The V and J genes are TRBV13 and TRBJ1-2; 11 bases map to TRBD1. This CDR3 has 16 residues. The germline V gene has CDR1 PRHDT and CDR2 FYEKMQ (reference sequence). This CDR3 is CASSTRGQGANYGYTF. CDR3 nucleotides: TGTGCCAGCAGCACTCGCGGACAGGGGGCTAACTACGGCTACACCTTC.

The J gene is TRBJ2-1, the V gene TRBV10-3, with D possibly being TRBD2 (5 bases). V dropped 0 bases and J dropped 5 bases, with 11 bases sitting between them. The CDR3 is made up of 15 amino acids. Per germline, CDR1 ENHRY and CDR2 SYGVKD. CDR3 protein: CAISESNLRDNEQFF. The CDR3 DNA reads TGTGCCATCAGTGAGTCGAATCTGCGGGACAATGAGCAGTTCTTC.

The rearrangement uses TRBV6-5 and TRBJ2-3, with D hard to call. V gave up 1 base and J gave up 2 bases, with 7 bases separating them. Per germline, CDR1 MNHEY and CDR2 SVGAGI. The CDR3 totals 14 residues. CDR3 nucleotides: TGTGCCAGCAGTTACTTGGGCCCCACAGATACGCAGTATTTT. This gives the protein CASSYLGPTDTQYF.

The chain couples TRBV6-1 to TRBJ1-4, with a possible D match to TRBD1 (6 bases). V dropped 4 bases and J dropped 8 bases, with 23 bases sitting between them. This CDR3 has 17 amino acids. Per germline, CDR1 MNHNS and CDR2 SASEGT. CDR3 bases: TGTGCCAGCAGTGTGGCCCCTCAGGGCCTGAGGGGGGAAAAACTGTTTTTT. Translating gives CASSVAPQGLRGEKLFF.

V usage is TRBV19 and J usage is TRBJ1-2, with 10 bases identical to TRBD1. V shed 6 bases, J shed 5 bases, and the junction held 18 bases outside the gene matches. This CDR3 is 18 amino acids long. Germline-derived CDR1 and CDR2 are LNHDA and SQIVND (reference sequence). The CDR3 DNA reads TGTGCCAGTAGCACCCTCCAACCCCGGGACAGGGGTCGGTATGGCTACACCTTC. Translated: CASSTLQPRDRGRYGYTF.

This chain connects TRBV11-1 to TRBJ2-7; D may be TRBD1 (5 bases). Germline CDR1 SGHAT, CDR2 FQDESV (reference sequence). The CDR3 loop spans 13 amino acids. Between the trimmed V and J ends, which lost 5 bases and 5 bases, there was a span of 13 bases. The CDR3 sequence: CASSLLRGDEQYF. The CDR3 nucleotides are TGTGCCAGCAGCCTCCTAAGGGGTGACGAGCAGTACTTC.

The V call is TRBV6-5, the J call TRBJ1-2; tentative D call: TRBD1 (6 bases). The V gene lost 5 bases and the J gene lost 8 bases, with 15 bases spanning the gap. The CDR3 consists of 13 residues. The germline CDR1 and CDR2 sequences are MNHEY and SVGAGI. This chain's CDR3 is CASSPTGTRGYTF. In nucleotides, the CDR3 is TGTGCCAGCAGTCCTACAGGGACGCGGGGCTACACCTTC.

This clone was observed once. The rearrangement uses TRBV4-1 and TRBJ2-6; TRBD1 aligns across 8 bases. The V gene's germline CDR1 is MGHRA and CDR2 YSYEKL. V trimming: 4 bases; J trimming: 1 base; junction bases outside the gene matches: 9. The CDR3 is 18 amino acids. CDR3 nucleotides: TGCGCCAGCAGCCCGTTCCAGGGGGCAGGGTCTGGGGCCAACGTCCTGACTTTC. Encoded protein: CASSPFQGAGSGANVLTF.

This CDR3 reads CAILTLLRDTHTDTQYF. In DNA form, the CDR3 reads TGTGCCATTCTGACTTTACTCCGGGACACACACACAGATACGCAGTATTTT. V usage is TRBV27 and J usage is TRBJ2-3; possible D gene TRBD1, 6 bases. Germline CDR1 is MNHEY and CDR2 is SMNVEV (reference sequence). With 10 bases removed from V and 2 bases from J, the gap between germline ends came to 25 bases. The CDR3 spans 17 residues.

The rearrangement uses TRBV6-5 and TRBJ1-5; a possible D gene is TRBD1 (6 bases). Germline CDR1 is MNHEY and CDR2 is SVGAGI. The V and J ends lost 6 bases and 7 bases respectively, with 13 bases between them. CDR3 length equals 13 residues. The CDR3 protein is CASRWEGGQPQHF. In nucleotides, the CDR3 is TGTGCCAGCAGGTGGGAGGGGGGACAGCCCCAGCATTTT.

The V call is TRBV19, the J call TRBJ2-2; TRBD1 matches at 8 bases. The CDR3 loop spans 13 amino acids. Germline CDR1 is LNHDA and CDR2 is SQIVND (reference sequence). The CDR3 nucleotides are TGTGCGGCAGGGGGCTTTAACACCGGGGAGCTGTTTTTT. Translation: CAAGGFNTGELFF.

The CDR3 sequence: CASSGDSTDTQYF. The CDR3 nucleotides are TGTGCCAGCAGCGGAGACAGTACAGATACGCAGTATTTT. This chain joins TRBV7-6 and TRBJ2-3, with TRBD1 as a possible D gene (5 bases). The germline V gene encodes CDR1 SGHVS and CDR2 FNYEAQ. The CDR3 is 13 amino acids. The ends were cut back, 5 bases at V and 3 bases at J, with 9 bases in the middle.

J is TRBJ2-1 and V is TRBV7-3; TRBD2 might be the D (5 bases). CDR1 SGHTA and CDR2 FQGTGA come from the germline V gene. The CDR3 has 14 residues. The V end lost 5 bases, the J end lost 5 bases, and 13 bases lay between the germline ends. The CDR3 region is CASSPYTRNNEQFF. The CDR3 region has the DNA TGTGCCAGCAGCCCTTATACTAGGAACAATGAGCAGTTCTTC.

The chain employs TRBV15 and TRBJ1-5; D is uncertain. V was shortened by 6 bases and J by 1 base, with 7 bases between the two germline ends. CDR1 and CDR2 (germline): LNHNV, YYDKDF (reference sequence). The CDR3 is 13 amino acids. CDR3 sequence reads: CATRSGSNQPQHF. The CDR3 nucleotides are TGTGCCACCAGGTCAGGAAGCAATCAGCCCCAGCATTTT.

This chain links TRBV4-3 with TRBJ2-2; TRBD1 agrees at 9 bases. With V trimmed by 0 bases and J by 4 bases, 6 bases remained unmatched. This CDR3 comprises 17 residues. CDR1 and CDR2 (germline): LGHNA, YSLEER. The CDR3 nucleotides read TGCGCCAGCAGCCAAGATAGGGGGACAGGGAGCACCGGGGAGCTGTTTTTT. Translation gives CASSQDRGTGSTGELFF.

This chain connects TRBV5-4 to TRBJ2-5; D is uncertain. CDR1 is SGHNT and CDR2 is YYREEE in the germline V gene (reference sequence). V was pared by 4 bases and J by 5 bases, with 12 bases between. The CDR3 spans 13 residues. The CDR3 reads CASSHDLWETQYF. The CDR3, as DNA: TGTGCCAGCAGCCATGACTTGTGGGAGACCCAGTACTTC.

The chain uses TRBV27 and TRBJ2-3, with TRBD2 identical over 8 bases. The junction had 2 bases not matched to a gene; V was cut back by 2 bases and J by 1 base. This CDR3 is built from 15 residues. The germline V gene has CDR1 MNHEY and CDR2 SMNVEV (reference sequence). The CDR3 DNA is TGTGCCAGCAGTTTACAGCGGGGGCGCACAGATACGCAGTATTTT. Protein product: CASSLQRGRTDTQYF.

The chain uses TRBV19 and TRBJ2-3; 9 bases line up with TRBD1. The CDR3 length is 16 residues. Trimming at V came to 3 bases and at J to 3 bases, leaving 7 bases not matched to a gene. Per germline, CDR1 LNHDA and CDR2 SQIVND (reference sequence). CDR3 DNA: TGTGCCAGTAGTATTCGCAGCGGGACAGGGACAGATACGCAGTATTTT. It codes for CASSIRSGTGTDTQYF.

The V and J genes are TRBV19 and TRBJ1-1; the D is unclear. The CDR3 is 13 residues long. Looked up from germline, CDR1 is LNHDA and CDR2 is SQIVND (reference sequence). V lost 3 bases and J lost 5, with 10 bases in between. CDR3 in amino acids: CASSIGFGTEAFF. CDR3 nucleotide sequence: TGTGCCAGTAGTATTGGTTTCGGGACTGAAGCTTTCTTT.

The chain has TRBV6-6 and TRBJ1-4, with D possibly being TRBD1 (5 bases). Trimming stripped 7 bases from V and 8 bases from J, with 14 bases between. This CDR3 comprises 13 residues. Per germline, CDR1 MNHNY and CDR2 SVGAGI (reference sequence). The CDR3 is CASTKRGEEKLFF. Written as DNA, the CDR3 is TGTGCCAGCACGAAAAGGGGCGAGGAAAAACTGTTTTTT.

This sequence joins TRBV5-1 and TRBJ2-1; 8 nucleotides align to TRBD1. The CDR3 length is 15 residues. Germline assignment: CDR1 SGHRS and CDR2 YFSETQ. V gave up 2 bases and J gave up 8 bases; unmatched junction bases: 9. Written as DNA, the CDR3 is TGCGCCAGCAGCTTAAGGGGACAGGCAGTCCATGAGCAGTTCTTC. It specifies CASSLRGQAVHEQFF. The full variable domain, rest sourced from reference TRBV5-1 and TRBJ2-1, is KAGVTQTPRYLIKTRGQQVTLSCSPISGHRSVSWYQQTPGQGLQFLFEYFSETQRNKGNFPGRFSGRQFSNSRSEMNVSTLELGDSALYLCASSLRGQAVHEQFFGPGTRLTVL.

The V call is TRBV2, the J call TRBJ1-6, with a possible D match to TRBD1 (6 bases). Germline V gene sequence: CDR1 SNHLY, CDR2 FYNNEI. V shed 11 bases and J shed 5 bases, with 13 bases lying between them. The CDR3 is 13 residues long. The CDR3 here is CAAQTGNNSPLHF. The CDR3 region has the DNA TGTGCCGCCCAGACAGGAAATAATTCACCCCTCCACTTT.

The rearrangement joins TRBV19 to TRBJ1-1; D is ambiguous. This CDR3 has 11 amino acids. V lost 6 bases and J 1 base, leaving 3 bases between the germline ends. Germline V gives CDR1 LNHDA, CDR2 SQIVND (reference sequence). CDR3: CASSKNTEAFF. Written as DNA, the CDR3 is TGTGCCAGTAGCAAGAACACTGAAGCTTTCTTT.